The present T cell receptor beta chain was sequenced within a study of molecular identifiers for immune sequencing clone quantification. This clonotype was found many times. As yet, its antigen is unknown. The V end was cut by 3 bases, the J end by 9 bases, with 7 bases between. CDR1 is SGHNT and CDR2 is YYREEE in the germline V gene (reference sequence). The CDR3 totals 11 residues. General study findings and limits: Clones above 20 RNA copies contained over 98% of effector molecules and under 1% of naive molecules. Barcode sharing among identical TCR molecules could make large clones appear smaller. Detectable among some 950,000 naive cells, according to reports, was Jurkat TCR RNA spiked in from one cell.

Using its own MiXCR run on the PCR reads, TCRdb lists one record per CDR3 protein. The sample shows hundreds of thousands of distinct CDR3 sequences, 20% to 25% of them seen only once. The sample taken for sequencing was naive CD8+ T cells from blood, with Jurkat cell RNA spiked in. Subset given: FACS-sorted CD8+CD4-CCR7+CD45RA+ naive T cells. The receptor was derived from a human donor in good health. Some libraries in this study had Jurkat cell RNA spiked in. The rearrangement links TRBV5-4 to TRBJ2-1; D not resolved. The CDR3 coding sequence is TGTGCCAGCAGCTACTACGGTGAGCAGTTCTTC. This encodes CASSYYGEQFF.